The T cell receptor (beta chain) described here comes from a study of blood T cell repertoires in COVID-19. Study-level information: Material from acute and convalescent COVID-19 was sourced from the United States, Italy and Spain.

The CDR3 has 20 residues. Germline-derived CDR1 and CDR2 are SGHNT and YYREEE (reference sequence). V was clipped by 0 bases and J by 0 bases; unmatched bases: 14. As originally analysed: By means of reference gene primer amplification, nucleated cell counts were estimated. Some clones are missing from TCRdb's copy, which holds only in-frame ones; the method was immunoSEQ multiplex PCR. The V and J calls and the clone size are those of that table, but D and trimming were determined from the DNA. The sample has 76,000 or so clones; roughly nine tenths are singletons. This chain links TRBV5-4 with TRBJ1-4; 7 bases agree with TRBD1. Material: peripheral blood. This receptor was identified in a man older than 75 in a cohort sampled during active COVID-19. This chain's CDR3 is CASSLAVRGPNVATNEKLFF. In DNA form, the CDR3 reads TGTGCCAGCAGCTTGGCCGTTAGGGGGCCGAACGTCGCAACTAATGAAAAACTGTTTTTT.